This is a list of T cell receptor beta chains from one sample in a study of circulating and synovial CD4+ cells in juvenile arthritis. Using immunoSEQ multiplex PCR, the repertoire was profiled, and TCRdb retains in-frame clones only, with some absent. The sample records under 35,000 clones, about 94% being singletons. Material: CD4+ T cells from blood. Every receptor here comes from a human donor with juvenile idiopathic arthritis. Each CDR3 is given with its conserved first and last residue. D genes are given only for firm matches. The size of a clone is reported for some rows only, either as once, few or many, or as a class for expanded clones.

j_call v_call d_call clone_size cdr3_length cdr3_nt cdr3_aa
TRBJ2-3 TRBV14 TRBD2 NA 18 TGTGCCAGCAGCCAAGAATGGGCTACGGGACTAGCCTCAGATACGCAGTATTTT CASSQEWATGLASDTQYF
TRBJ2-7 TRBV5-1 TRBD2 NA 15 TGCGCCAGCAGCTTGGGTAGCGGGACCTCCTACGAGCAGTACTTC CASSLGSGTSYEQYF
TRBJ1-1 TRBV7-3 TRBD1 NA 13 TGTGCCAGCAGCTTTACAGGGGCCACTGAAGCTTTCTTT CASSFTGATEAFF
TRBJ2-7 TRBV2 TRBD2 NA 16 TGTGCCAGCAGTGAAATGACTAGCGGGGTATCCTACGAGCAGTACTTC CASSEMTSGVSYEQYF
TRBJ1-4 TRBV16 NA NA 15 TGTGCCAGCAGCAAAAGGGGTGCAACTAATGAAAAACTGTTTTTT CASSKRGATNEKLFF
TRBJ2-1 TRBV4-2 NA NA 16 TGTGCCAGCAGCCCACGGGGTGCCCCCTCCTACAATGAGCAGTTCTTC CASSPRGAPSYNEQFF
TRBJ2-1 TRBV5-4 TRBD2 NA 14 TGTGCCAGCAGCTTGTCGCTAGCGGGAGTTGAGCAGTTCTTC CASSLSLAGVEQFF
TRBJ2-5 TRBV9 TRBD2 NA 15 TGTGCCAGCAGCGTAGAGGGGACTAGCTTCCAGACCCAGTACTTC CASSVEGTSFQTQYF
TRBJ1-5 TRBV4-1 TRBD1 NA 15 TGCGCCAGCAGCCAACCGGACAGGGACAATCAGCCCCAGCATTTT CASSQPDRDNQPQHF
TRBJ2-3 TRBV7-9 NA NA 15 TGTGCCAGCATACCCCAGCGGTTTAGCACAGATACGCAGTATTTT CASIPQRFSTDTQYF
TRBJ2-6 TRBV7-9 TRBD2 once 18 TGTGCCAGCAGCCCACGAGGGACTACTACATCTGGGGCCAACGTCCTGACTTTC CASSPRGTTTSGANVLTF
TRBJ2-7 TRBV11-2 NA NA 15 TGTGCCAGCAGCTTGGTTGGGACTTTCGGTTACGAGCAGTACTTC CASSLVGTFGYEQYF
TRBJ2-4 TRBV28 NA NA 13 TGTGCCAGCAGTTTGGAGGGCCGAGACATTCAGTACTTC CASSLEGRDIQYF
TRBJ1-3 TRBV5-1 NA NA 14 TGCGCCAGCAGCTTGGACAATGCAGGAAACACCATATATTTT CASSLDNAGNTIYF